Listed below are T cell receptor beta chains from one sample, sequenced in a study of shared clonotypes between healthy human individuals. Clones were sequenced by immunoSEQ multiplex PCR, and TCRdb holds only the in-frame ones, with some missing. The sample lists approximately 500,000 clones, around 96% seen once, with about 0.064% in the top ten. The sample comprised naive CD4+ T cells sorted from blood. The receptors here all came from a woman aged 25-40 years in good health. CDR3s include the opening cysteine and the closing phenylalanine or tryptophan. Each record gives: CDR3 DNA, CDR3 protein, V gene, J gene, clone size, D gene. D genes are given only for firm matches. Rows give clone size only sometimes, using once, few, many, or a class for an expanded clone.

DNA: TGTGCCAGCAGTCTTCAGGGGAAAGGGAACACTGAAGCTTTCTTT
CDR3: CASSLQGKGNTEAFF
V: TRBV28
J: TRBJ1-1
size: .
D: .

DNA: TGCGCCAGCAGCCAGCCCCTAGTTGAGCCTGAGCAGTTCTTC
CDR3: CASSQPLVEPEQFF
V: TRBV4-1
J: TRBJ2-1
size: .
D: .

DNA: TGTGCCAGCAGCTTAGTTCGCGACACCGGGGAGCTGTTTTTT
CDR3: CASSLVRDTGELFF
V: TRBV7-9
J: TRBJ2-2
size: once
D: .

DNA: TGTGCCAGCAGTGAATCGGTGGGTTCTGGGGCCAACGTCCTGACTTTC
CDR3: CASSESVGSGANVLTF
V: TRBV6-4
J: TRBJ2-6
size: .
D: .

DNA: TGTGCCAGCAGCTTAGGGCGGGAGAGGGGTGGAGAGCAGTTCTTC
CDR3: CASSLGRERGGEQFF
V: TRBV7-2
J: TRBJ2-1
size: .
D: TRBD2

DNA: TGTGCCAGCAGCTTGGGGGACGCGAGGGGCCCCTACGAGCAGTACTTC
CDR3: CASSLGDARGPYEQYF
V: TRBV5-4
J: TRBJ2-7
size: .
D: .

DNA: TGCAGCGTTGTAGGGGCGAGCTCCTACGAGCAGTACTTC
CDR3: CSVVGASSYEQYF
V: TRBV29-1
J: TRBJ2-7
size: .
D: .

DNA: TGTGCCAGCAGTGGCCTGGGGAGGTTTGGGCAGGAGACCCAGTACTTC
CDR3: CASSGLGRFGQETQYF
V: TRBV28
J: TRBJ2-5
size: .
D: .

DNA: TGTGCCAGCAGCCCGGGGTTCTTTGGGGCTTACAATGAGCAGTTCTTC
CDR3: CASSPGFFGAYNEQFF
V: TRBV11-3
J: TRBJ2-1
size: .
D: .

DNA: TGCGCCAGCAGCCGGGGGACGGAGAACACTGAAGCTTTCTTT
CDR3: CASSRGTENTEAFF
V: TRBV5-1
J: TRBJ1-1
size: once
D: .

DNA: TGTGCCAGCAGTGCGGGGAGAGCCTACGAGCAGTACTTC
CDR3: CASSAGRAYEQYF
V: TRBV2
J: TRBJ2-7
size: .
D: .

DNA: TGTGCCAGCACCACCGCTCAGGGTCACAATCAGCCCCAGCATTTT
CDR3: CASTTAQGHNQPQHF
V: TRBV28
J: TRBJ1-5
size: .
D: .

DNA: TGTGCCAGTCGCCCGGGACAGACCTCTGGAAACACCATATATTTT
CDR3: CASRPGQTSGNTIYF
V: TRBV19
J: TRBJ1-3
size: .
D: TRBD1

DNA: TGTGCCAGCAGCTGGGGACTAGCGGCATACGACAATGAGCAGTTCTTC
CDR3: CASSWGLAAYDNEQFF
V: TRBV5-4
J: TRBJ2-1
size: .
D: TRBD2

DNA: TGTGCCAGCAGCTCAAAGACGGCCGCGGGGACTGAAGCTTTCTTT
CDR3: CASSSKTAAGTEAFF
V: TRBV7-9
J: TRBJ1-1
size: .
D: .

DNA: TGTGCCAGCAGTTTAAAGGGACAGGGGGGCTCTGGGGCCAACGTCCTGACTTTC
CDR3: CASSLKGQGGSGANVLTF
V: TRBV27
J: TRBJ2-6
size: .
D: TRBD1

DNA: TGTGCCAGCAGTGAAAGCGGGATCCGCACAGATACGCAGTATTTT
CDR3: CASSESGIRTDTQYF
V: TRBV6-1
J: TRBJ2-3
size: .
D: TRBD2

DNA: TGTGCCAGCAGCAGCTACCAAGAGACCCAGTACTTC
CDR3: CASSSYQETQYF
V: TRBV14
J: TRBJ2-5
size: .
D: .

DNA: TGTGCCAGTAGTCCGGGGAGGGCAGGCTATGGCTACACCTTC
CDR3: CASSPGRAGYGYTF
V: TRBV19
J: TRBJ1-2
size: .
D: .

DNA: TGTGCCAGCTCACCCTCGACAGGGAATGAAAAACTGTTTTTT
CDR3: CASSPSTGNEKLFF
V: TRBV18
J: TRBJ1-4
size: .
D: TRBD1

DNA: TGCGCCAGCAGGCCCGCCCGGACCGGAGATACGCAGTATTTT
CDR3: CASRPARTGDTQYF
V: TRBV5-1
J: TRBJ2-3
size: .
D: .

DNA: TGTGCCAGCAGCTCCAGATACCGCCGGGACAGGGAAGAAAGTATAGGCTACACCTTC
CDR3: CASSSRYRRDREESIGYTF
V: TRBV7-6
J: TRBJ1-2
size: .
D: TRBD1

DNA: TGTGCCAGCAGTACGGGAGACAGAACTGAAAAACTGTTTTTT
CDR3: CASSTGDRTEKLFF
V: TRBV6-1
J: TRBJ1-4
size: .
D: .

DNA: TGCGCCAGCAGCTTGTGGGTCGAATACAATGAGCAGTTCTTC
CDR3: CASSLWVEYNEQFF
V: TRBV5-1
J: TRBJ2-1
size: .
D: .

DNA: TGTGCCAGCTCACCGGGACAGGGGGTAAACACCATATATTTT
CDR3: CASSPGQGVNTIYF
V: TRBV18
J: TRBJ1-3
size: .
D: TRBD1

DNA: TGTGCCAGTAAACGGACTAGCGGAACCTACAATGAGCAGTTCTTC
CDR3: CASKRTSGTYNEQFF
V: TRBV19
J: TRBJ2-1
size: .
D: TRBD2

DNA: TGTGCCAGCAGACCACCCGGGACTAGCACTAATGAGCAGTTCTTC
CDR3: CASRPPGTSTNEQFF
V: TRBV16
J: TRBJ2-1
size: .
D: TRBD2

DNA: TGTGCCAGCAGCTCGACCTCACAGAGGACTGAAGCTTTCTTT
CDR3: CASSSTSQRTEAFF
V: TRBV9
J: TRBJ1-1
size: .
D: .

DNA: TGTGCCAGCTCACCAGGGGTAGCGGGTGAGCAGTTCTTC
CDR3: CASSPGVAGEQFF
V: TRBV18
J: TRBJ2-1
size: .
D: TRBD2

DNA: TGTGCCAGCAGTTTAAACAGGCCAACTAATGAAAAACTGTTTTTT
CDR3: CASSLNRPTNEKLFF
V: TRBV27
J: TRBJ1-4
size: .
D: .

DNA: TGTGCCAGCAGCTTAGGTAGCGGGAGAACCCCCTACGAGCAGTACTTC
CDR3: CASSLGSGRTPYEQYF
V: TRBV11-2
J: TRBJ2-7
size: .
D: TRBD2

DNA: TGTGCCAGCTCACCTCGGGACAGGGTTACCGATGAGCAGTTCTTC
CDR3: CASSPRDRVTDEQFF
V: TRBV18
J: TRBJ2-1
size: .
D: TRBD1

DNA: TGTGCCAGCAGTCAGGGAAGCAATTCACCCCTCCACTTT
CDR3: CASSQGSNSPLHF
V: TRBV6-6
J: TRBJ1-6
size: .
D: .

DNA: TGTGCCAGCTCCGTCGGACAGGAACGCGAGCAGTACTTC
CDR3: CASSVGQEREQYF
V: TRBV18
J: TRBJ2-7
size: .
D: TRBD1

DNA: TGTGCCAGCAGCTTAAAGGTTGCGGAGGTCAATGAGCAGTTCTTC
CDR3: CASSLKVAEVNEQFF
V: TRBV11-3
J: TRBJ2-1
size: once
D: .

DNA: TGTGCCAGCAGTTACGGCAGGAACACTGAAGCTTTCTTT
CDR3: CASSYGRNTEAFF
V: TRBV6-6
J: TRBJ1-1
size: .
D: .

DNA: TGTGCCAGCAGCCATTCGACAGACACAGATACGCAGTATTTT
CDR3: CASSHSTDTDTQYF
V: TRBV11-1
J: TRBJ2-3
size: once
D: .

DNA: TGTGCCAGCAGTGTAAAAGGAACTAGCGGGAAGCGCGAGCAGTACTTC
CDR3: CASSVKGTSGKREQYF
V: TRBV6-1
J: TRBJ2-7
size: .
D: TRBD2